This T cell receptor (beta chain) was recorded in a study of cytomegalovirus exposure and HLA in healthy donors. The PCR used 60 Vbeta and 13 Jbeta primers. Libraries were prepared by immunoSEQ multiplex PCR; TCRdb keeps only in-frame clonotypes and omits some of them. The table has about 190,000 clones, under 85% seen once. Whole-study results and caveats: In most subjects, TCR beta sequences reportedly gave accurate predictions of HLA-A and HLA-B alleles. As a later analysis showed, a missense DCLRE1C variant was linked to trimming of TCR beta V- and J-genes. TCR beta sequences numbering roughly 18,000 were associated with HLA alleles at 0.05 false discovery rate in a later analysis.

Healthy individuals who donated bone marrow served as the donors. As to this clone: What it recognizes is unknown.

The receptor's source is a woman between 45 and 65 years old in good health and CMV-seropositive. Sequenced input: PBMCs.

The CDR3 spells CSVEKTGSYGYTF. The CDR3 DNA reads as TGCAGCGTTGAGAAAACCGGGAGCTATGGCTACACCTTC. The chain links TRBV29-1 to TRBJ1-2, with unresolved D. The CDR3 extends over 13 amino acids. Germline V lookup: CDR1 SQVTM, CDR2 ANQGSEA. With 3 bases removed from V and 4 bases from J, the gap between germline ends came to 12 bases. The entire variable domain, with the rest obtained from reference TRBV29-1 and TRBJ1-2, is as follows: SAVISQKPSRDICQRGTSLTIQCQVDSQVTMMFWYRQQPGQSLTLIATANQGSEATYESGFVIDKFPISRPNLTFSTLTVSNMSPEDSSIYLCSVEKTGSYGYTFGSGTRLTVV.